Below, 32 T cell receptor beta chains from the same sample are listed, as sequenced in a study of T-cell reconstitution after alpha-beta-depleted transplantation in children. It was with unique molecular identifiers that the TCRbeta library was prepared. TCRdb redid the calling of the PCR reads with MiXCR, one entry per CDR3 protein. The data contain 610,000 or so distinct CDR3 sequences, 25% to 30% of them singletons. The sequencing here drew on PBMCs, taken before TCRalphabeta/CD19-depleted stem cell transplant. These receptors all stem from a boy in the first two years of life with Wiskott-Aldrich syndrome, due to receive a stem cell transplant.

This clonotype came up a few times. The chain combines TRBV12-3 or TRBV12-4 with TRBJ2-1, with D perhaps matching TRBD2 (6 bases). Between the trimmed V and J ends, which lost 8 bases and 3 bases, there was a span of 8 bases. This CDR3 spans 12 amino acids. CDR3 bases: TGTGCCAGCCGGGACTTCTACAATGAGCAGTTCTTC. It is translated as CASRDFYNEQFF.

The chain uses TRBV4-2 and TRBJ2-5; TRBD2 matches 9 bases. V lost 4 bases to trimming and J lost 4 bases; unmatched junction nucleotides: 13. Germline-derived CDR1 and CDR2 are LGHNA and YNFKEQ. This CDR3 region has 17 residues. The CDR3 is CASSPGISGGGGETQYF. The CDR3 DNA reads as TGTGCCAGCAGCCCGGGGATTAGCGGGGGCGGAGGAGAGACCCAGTACTTC.

The V and J genes are TRBV24-1 and TRBJ2-1, with D possibly matching TRBD2 (6 bases). CDR3 length: 14 amino acids. Germline V gene sequence: CDR1 KGHDR, CDR2 SFDVKD. Trimming cost V 10 bases and J 0 bases, with 12 bases left between them. The DNA for the CDR3 is TGTGCCACTACGGCGGGAAGCTCCTACAATGAGCAGTTCTTC. Translated: CATTAGSSYNEQFF.

This clonotype was detected a few times. This chain links TRBV5-1 with TRBJ2-1; no firm D call. V shed 4 bases and J shed 7 bases, with 15 bases lying between them. Germline lookup yields CDR1 SGHRS and CDR2 YFSETQ. This CDR3 region has 14 residues. In DNA form, the CDR3 reads TGCGCCAGCAGCCTACTCTGGAACGGAAATGAGCAGTTCTTC. Translating gives CASSLLWNGNEQFF.

This clonotype was recorded only once. The rearrangement links TRBV7-7 to TRBJ2-1; D is perhaps TRBD1 (6 bases). V was shortened by 2 bases and J by 2 bases, with 13 bases between the two germline ends. CDR3 length equals 16 residues. The germline gives CDR1 SSHAT, CDR2 FNYEAQ (reference sequence). DNA of the CDR3: TGTGCCAGCAGCTTAATGTTAGACAGGCCCTACAATGAGCAGTTCTTC. It is translated as CASSLMLDRPYNEQFF. Combining the CDR3 with reference TRBV7-7 and TRBJ2-1 gives the whole variable domain GAGVSQSPRYKVTKRGQDVTLRCDPISSHATLYWYQQALGQGPEFLTYFNYEAQPDKSGLPSDRFSAERPEGSISTLTIQRTEQRDSAMYRCASSLMLDRPYNEQFFGPGTRLTVL.

The V and J genes are TRBV30 and TRBJ2-2; 13 bases are shared with TRBD2. The germline V gene encodes CDR1 GTSNPN and CDR2 SVGIG (reference sequence). The length of the CDR3 is 13 residues. CDR3: CALLAGGTGELFF. In nucleotides, the CDR3 is TGTGCTTTACTAGCGGGAGGGACCGGGGAGCTGTTTTTT.

This clonotype turned up a few times. In DNA form, the CDR3 reads TGTGCCAGCAGTCTTAGTTTCTACGAGCAGTACTTC. Encoded protein: CASSLSFYEQYF. The V call is TRBV28, the J call TRBJ2-7; D unclear. The CDR3 spans 12 residues. CDR1 is MDHEN, CDR2 SYDVKM, per germline. Between the trimmed V and J ends, which lost 5 bases and 3 bases, there was a span of 8 bases.

CDR3 DNA sequence: TGCGCCAGCAGCCACACCCAGGGGACTAGCACAGATACGCAGTATTTT. This codes for CASSHTQGTSTDTQYF. The rearrangement uses TRBV5-1 and TRBJ2-3; perhaps D is TRBD1 or TRBD2 (6 bases each). The CDR3 runs to 16 residues. Germline V gene sequence: CDR1 SGHRS, CDR2 YFSETQ. Trimming pared 4 bases from V and 0 bases from J, leaving 15 bases between.

In its sample, this clonotype was seen a few times. V is TRBV18 and J is TRBJ2-7, with D perhaps given as TRBD1 or TRBD2 (5 bases each). The V gene's germline CDR1 is KGHSH and CDR2 LQKENI. The CDR3 loop spans 16 amino acids. Trimming left V 1 base short and J 2 bases short, with 15 bases between. CDR3 protein: CASSPLSGPLAYEQYF. The CDR3, as DNA: TGTGCCAGCTCACCACTCTCGGGGCCCCTGGCCTACGAGCAGTACTTC.

The chain joins TRBV27 to TRBJ2-2; 8 nucleotides agree with TRBD1. The CDR3 runs 16 residues. The V segment lost 2 bases and the J segment 4 bases; nucleotides outside the gene matches: 6. Germline V gives CDR1 MNHEY, CDR2 SMNVEV (reference sequence). The DNA of the CDR3 is TGTGCCAGCAGTTTAGTCAGGGGGCGCAGCACCGGGGAGCTGTTTTTT. Translating gives CASSLVRGRSTGELFF.

This clonotype was found a few times. The genes are TRBV6-6 and TRBJ2-7; D gene uncertain. The V end lost 9 bases, the J end lost 1 base, and 13 bases lay between the germline ends. The CDR3 is made up of 13 amino acids. CDR1 and CDR2 from the germline V gene are MNHNY and SVGAGI (reference sequence). CDR3 residues: CASYSIGSYEQYF. For the CDR3, the DNA is TGTGCCAGTTACTCGATAGGGTCCTACGAGCAGTACTTC.

This chain connects TRBV20-1 to TRBJ1-5; no clear D. Per the germline V gene, CDR1 is DFQATT and CDR2 is SNEGSKA (reference sequence). Trimming removed 3 bases from V and 7 bases from J, with 19 bases in between. The CDR3 is made up of 15 amino acids. CDR3 nucleotides: TGCAGTGCTAGTGCCCTCTGGGGATTCAACCAGCCCCAGCATTTT. Amino acid sequence: CSASALWGFNQPQHF.

The J gene is TRBJ2-1, the V gene TRBV5-1; 8 positions agree with TRBD2. Per the germline V gene, CDR1 is SGHRS and CDR2 is YFSETQ. Unmatched junction bases numbered 9, after V lost 6 bases and J lost 4 bases. This CDR3 is built from 15 residues. CDR3 coding DNA: TGCGCCAGCACCTCTTTAGCGGGACTTTACAATGAGCAGTTCTTC. Residues: CASTSLAGLYNEQFF.

The sample holds a few counts of this clonotype. The chain links TRBV5-1 to TRBJ2-7; 9 bases are shared with TRBD2. V was pared by 7 bases and J by 2 bases, with 7 bases of the junction left unmatched. CDR1 SGHRS and CDR2 YFSETQ come from the germline V gene. This CDR3 spans 14 amino acids. This CDR3 reads CASGGTSRPYEQYF. In nucleotides, the CDR3 is TGCGCCAGCGGTGGGACTAGCAGACCCTACGAGCAGTACTTC.

This clonotype was counted between two and nine times. This sequence joins TRBV29-1 and TRBJ2-2; D is ambiguous. Germline-derived CDR1 and CDR2 are SQVTM and ANQGSEA. Deletions cut 1 base from V and 3 bases from J, with 12 bases between. There are 15 residues in the CDR3. In nucleotides, the CDR3 is TGCAGCGTTGAAGTCCCTAGAAGATACACCGGGGAGCTGTTTTTT. It translates to CSVEVPRRYTGELFF.

This clonotype was counted a few times. The V call is TRBV4-1, the J call TRBJ1-2; TRBD1 matches at 10 bases. CDR3 size: 16 residues. CDR1 and CDR2 (germline): MGHRA, YSYEKL. V trimming: 4 bases; J trimming: 3 bases; junction bases outside the gene matches: 8. In nucleotides, the CDR3 is TGCGCCAGCAGCCTGTGGGACAGGGGTGTATACTATGGCTACACCTTC. This gives the protein CASSLWDRGVYYGYTF.

The chain recombines TRBV12-3 or TRBV12-4 with TRBJ1-3; 8 bases map to TRBD1. J gave up 0 bases and V 6 bases, and 4 bases lay outside the gene matches. The CDR3 is 15 residues long. The CDR3 bases are TGTGCCAGCAGCACAGGGACAGGCTCTGGAAACACCATATATTTT. Translation gives CASSTGTGSGNTIYF.

This clonotype was counted only a few times. This sequence joins TRBV28 and TRBJ2-1; 8 positions agree with TRBD1. V lost 2 bases to trimming and J lost 3 bases; unmatched junction nucleotides: 12. Germline V gene lookup returns CDR1 MDHEN and CDR2 SYDVKM. The CDR3 is made up of 18 amino acids. DNA for the CDR3: TGTGCCAGCAGTTTAAAGCTAACGGACAGGGAGAGCTACAATGAGCAGTTCTTC. Amino acids: CASSLKLTDRESYNEQFF.

J is TRBJ2-3 and V is TRBV5-1; 7 bases align to TRBD2. The CDR3 totals 15 residues. V shed 5 bases and J 3 bases; nucleotides not matched to a gene: 9. Germline V CDR1 and CDR2: SGHRS, YFSETQ. The CDR3 loop reads CASRPSGEGTDTQYF. CDR3 nucleotide sequence: TGCGCCAGCAGACCTAGCGGAGAAGGTACAGATACGCAGTATTTT. Looking up the rest from reference TRBV5-1 and TRBJ2-3 gives the full variable domain: KAGVTQTPRYLIKTRGQQVTLSCSPISGHRSVSWYQQTPGQGLQFLFEYFSETQRNKGNFPGRFSGRQFSNSRSEMNVSTLELGDSALYLCASRPSGEGTDTQYFGPGTRLTVL.

The rearrangement links TRBV4-2 to TRBJ1-4; D possibly corresponds to TRBD1 (5 bases). CDR1 and CDR2 (germline): LGHNA, YNFKEQ. The CDR3 totals 14 residues. Trimming shortened V by 5 bases and J by 7 bases, and 14 bases separated the two germline ends. CDR3 residues: CASSAIGATEKLFF. CDR3 coding DNA: TGTGCCAGCAGCGCTATAGGGGCCACTGAAAAACTGTTTTTT.

This clonotype was observed once. Relative to the germline gene, one junction end is altered; a read error may explain this. This chain joins TRBV20-1 and TRBJ2-1, with TRBD2 matching 14 bases. The germline CDR1 and CDR2 sequences are DFQATT and SNEGSKA (reference sequence). The CDR3 loop spans 18 amino acids. The CDR3 bases are TGCTGTGCTCAAACCGGGACTAGCGGGAGTGTCTCCTACAATGAGCAGTTCTTC. Residues: CCAQTGTSGSVSYNEQFF.

The rearrangement uses TRBV15 and TRBJ2-1; possibly TRBD2 for D (6 bases). Germline V gene lookup returns CDR1 LNHNV and CDR2 YYDKDF (reference sequence). This CDR3 contains 14 residues. V lost 5 bases and J 3 bases, leaving 11 bases between the germline ends. The CDR3 DNA is TGTGCCACCAGCCGGGACTTTTACTACAATGAGCAGTTCTTC. It codes for CATSRDFYYNEQFF.

The genes are TRBV9 and TRBJ2-5; perhaps TRBD1 as D (6 bases). The CDR3 covers 13 residues. Germline CDR1 reads SGDLS; CDR2 reads YYNGEE. The ends were cut back, 3 bases at V and 5 bases at J, with 11 bases in the middle. The CDR3 loop reads CASSAAQGETQYF. CDR3 nucleotides: TGTGCCAGCAGCGCTGCCCAGGGGGAGACCCAGTACTTC.

This chain joins TRBV9 and TRBJ1-2, with D hard to call. This CDR3 spans 14 amino acids. V was trimmed by 0 bases and J by 8 bases, leaving 14 bases between them. Germline CDR1 is SGDLS and CDR2 is YYNGEE. CDR3: CASSVEAGPVGYTF. The CDR3 coding sequence is TGTGCCAGCAGCGTAGAGGCAGGCCCCGTCGGCTACACCTTC.

The rearrangement uses TRBV19 and TRBJ2-1; TRBD2 aligns across 11 bases. The J segment lost 7 bases and the V segment lost 6 bases, leaving 17 bases of the junction unmatched. The V gene's germline CDR1 is LNHDA and CDR2 SQIVND (reference sequence). The CDR3 extends over 18 amino acids. The CDR3 is CASSLLTLAGGPGNEQFF. CDR3 sequence (DNA): TGTGCCAGTAGCCTTCTAACTTTAGCGGGAGGGCCGGGGAATGAGCAGTTCTTC.

The chain is built from TRBV6-1 and TRBJ2-5, with 13 nucleotides matching TRBD2. The CDR3 has 17 residues. J gave up 6 bases and V 7 bases, and 14 bases lay outside the gene matches. Germline V gene data show CDR1 as MNHNS and CDR2 as SASEGT. CDR3 amino acids: CASNPGLAGWSRQTQYF. The CDR3 DNA follows: TGTGCCAGCAACCCGGGACTAGCGGGGTGGAGTCGACAGACCCAGTACTTC.

This chain joins TRBV29-1 and TRBJ2-1; TRBD2 matches at 7 bases. V dropped 4 bases and J dropped 11; count of bases not matched to a gene: 8. The germline gives CDR1 SQVTM, CDR2 ANQGSEA. The CDR3 extends over 12 amino acids. This CDR3 is CSVGLADTKQFF. CDR3 DNA sequence: TGCAGCGTTGGTCTAGCGGACACAAAGCAGTTCTTC.

This clonotype turned up a few times. The rearrangement links TRBV12-3 or TRBV12-4 to TRBJ2-1, with D perhaps matching TRBD1 (5 bases). This CDR3 has 12 amino acids. The V gene lost 1 base and the J gene lost 11 bases, with 9 bases spanning the gap. The CDR3 region has the DNA TGTGCCAGCAGTTTAGGGGGCTGGAAGCAGTTCTTC. Protein product: CASSLGGWKQFF.

This clonotype was seen a handful of times. The rearrangement joins TRBV5-1 to TRBJ1-2; possible D gene TRBD1, 6 bases. The CDR3 runs to 13 residues. Germline CDR1 SGHRS, CDR2 YFSETQ. V dropped 3 bases and J dropped 3 bases, with 9 bases sitting between them. In DNA form, the CDR3 reads TGCGCCAGCAGCTCTGAGGGGGACTATGGCTACACCTTC. Protein sequence: CASSSEGDYGYTF.

The genes are TRBV20-1 and TRBJ1-2; D remains ambiguous. Germline assignment: CDR1 DFQATT and CDR2 SNEGSKA (reference sequence). The CDR3 spans 11 residues. The V end was cut by 2 bases, the J end by 2 bases, with 3 bases between. This chain's CDR3 is CSARQNYGYTF. CDR3 coding DNA: TGCAGTGCTAGACAAAACTATGGCTACACCTTC.

Only a few counts were recorded for this clonotype. The V call is TRBV7-2, the J call TRBJ2-7, with 12 bases that match TRBD2. Germline loops: CDR1 SGHTA, CDR2 FQGNSA. The CDR3 sequence is 17 residues long. Trimming took 1 base from V and 6 from J; bases not matched to a gene: 10. CDR3 amino acids: CASSLGLAGGPSPEQYF. DNA for the CDR3: TGTGCCAGCAGCTTAGGGCTAGCGGGAGGGCCCTCCCCCGAGCAGTACTTC. Variable domain in full (rest from reference TRBV7-2 and TRBJ2-7): GAGVSQSPSNKVTEKGKDVELRCDPISGHTALYWYRQSLGQGLEFLIYFQGNSAPDKSGLPSDRFSAERTGGSVSTLTIQRTQQEDSAVYLCASSLGLAGGPSPEQYFGPGTRLTVT.

In this sample, this clonotype turned up a few times. The rearrangement joins TRBV20-1 to TRBJ1-1, with D unclear. The CDR3 extends over 19 amino acids. From germline, CDR1 is DFQATT and CDR2 SNEGSKA (reference sequence). Trimming removed 3 bases at V and 0 bases at J, with 26 bases between. The CDR3 is CSASVMPGLTMIMNTEAFF. Here the CDR3 DNA reads TGCAGTGCTAGTGTAATGCCCGGACTGACTATGATCATGAACACTGAAGCTTTCTTT.